The 26 T cell receptor beta chains below come from one sample, sequenced in a study of blood T cells in healthy people across ages. Combining a sample-barcoded 5' primer with a J-beta primer mix, a second PCR ran for about 6 to 12 cycles. TCRdb ran MiXCR on the 5' RACE reads and lists one entry per CDR3 protein. The table shows approximately 960,000 distinct CDR3 sequences, with 25% to 30% occurring only once. Separately, the same data were catalogued under a study of T cells of mothers and their children.

Sequenced input: blood. All receptors come from a woman between 35 and 50 years old in good health.

The CDR3 bases are TGCGCCAGCAGCCCAAGCGCCCACCCAGGTGTTGGGGCCAACGTCCTGACTTTC. Amino acid sequence: CASSPSAHPGVGANVLTF. The chain recombines TRBV5-1 with TRBJ2-6, with D uncertain. Germline V lookup: CDR1 SGHRS, CDR2 YFSETQ. CDR3 length: 18 amino acids. The ends were cut back, 4 bases at V and 3 bases at J, with 20 bases in the middle.

This clonotype has at least ten counts. The CDR3 here is CASSFDSQETQYF. CDR3 bases: TGTGCCAGCAGTTTCGACAGCCAAGAGACCCAGTACTTC. This chain connects TRBV28 to TRBJ2-5; a possible D gene is TRBD1 (5 bases). The CDR3 loop spans 13 amino acids. V lost 3 bases and J 1 base, leaving 6 bases between the germline ends. Germline V gene data show CDR1 as MDHEN and CDR2 as SYDVKM.

This clonotype has at least ten counts. The CDR3 loop is CSARPPDRVTEQYF. Here the CDR3 DNA reads TGCAGTGCTAGACCCCCGGACAGGGTCACCGAGCAGTACTTC. The genes are TRBV20-1 and TRBJ2-7; 8 bases match TRBD1. With V trimmed by 2 bases and J by 6 bases, 9 bases remained unmatched. The germline gives CDR1 DFQATT, CDR2 SNEGSKA (reference sequence). The CDR3 is 14 residues long.

The chain links TRBV11-2 to TRBJ1-5, with D perhaps matching TRBD1 (5 bases). CDR1 SGHAT and CDR2 FQNNGV come from the germline V gene. Trimming pared 1 base from V and 5 bases from J, leaving 9 bases between. This CDR3 has 14 amino acids. CDR3 region: CASSLVGDYQPQHF. The CDR3 nucleotides read TGTGCCAGCAGCTTAGTAGGGGACTATCAGCCCCAGCATTTT.

J is TRBJ1-1 and V is TRBV28; tentative D call: TRBD1 (6 bases). The CDR3 is made up of 13 amino acids. Trimming pared 5 bases from V and 11 bases from J, leaving 18 bases between. Per the germline V gene, CDR1 is MDHEN and CDR2 is SYDVKM. In DNA form, the CDR3 reads TGTGCCAGCAGTACCCCGCAGGGGATAAAGGCTTTCTTT. Translated, it gives CASSTPQGIKAFF.

The V call is TRBV25-1, the J call TRBJ1-2, with D tentatively TRBD1 (5 bases). The CDR3 has 15 amino acids. Between the trimmed V and J ends, which lost 1 base and 6 bases, there was a span of 15 bases. CDR1 MGHDK and CDR2 SYGVNS come from the germline V gene. CDR3 sequence (DNA): TGTGCCAGCAGTGAATTGTACGCAGGGATAAATGGCTACACCTTC. This encodes CASSELYAGINGYTF.

The chain carries TRBV6-6 and TRBJ2-5; 7 nucleotides align to TRBD1. The assigned J gene may be wrong: the sequence end matches TRBJ2-7 better. Germline CDR1 MNHNY, CDR2 SVGAGI (reference sequence). CDR3 length equals 15 residues. In DNA, the CDR3 is TGTGCCAGCACTCAGGTTCCCGGGACAGTGTACGAGCAGTACTTC. Amino acid sequence: CASTQVPGTVYEQYF.

Remarks on this clonotype: The junction and the germline gene differ at one end; a read error may be behind it. The chain employs TRBV7-2 and TRBJ2-6; possibly TRBD1 for D (5 bases). The CDR3 covers 17 residues. Per the germline V gene, CDR1 is SGHTA and CDR2 is FQGNSA. The CDR3 sequence: CASSLRVPLSGANVRTF. As DNA, the CDR3 is TGTGCCAGCAGCTTACGTGTTCCCCTCTCTGGGGCCAATGTCCGGACTTTC.

Details on this clonotype: A read error may explain this, as a much larger clone is one base away. The rearrangement links TRBV3-1 to TRBJ2-7; D gene uncertain. Germline V gives CDR1 LGHDT, CDR2 YNNKEL (reference sequence). The CDR3 totals 14 residues. Here the CDR3 DNA reads TGTGCCGGCAGCCAAGAACTCCACTCCTACGAGCAGTACTTC. Translating gives CAGSQELHSYEQYF.

The chain links TRBV5-5 to TRBJ1-2, with D unclear. Germline-derived CDR1 and CDR2 are SGHKS and YYEKEE (reference sequence). The ends were cut back, 0 bases at V and 2 bases at J, with 5 bases in the middle. The CDR3 is 13 residues long. The CDR3 loop is CASSLAINYGYTF. CDR3 DNA sequence: TGTGCCAGCAGCTTGGCGATAAACTATGGCTACACCTTC.

The genes are TRBV4-3 and TRBJ2-3, with no clear D. Germline values: CDR1 LGHNA, CDR2 YSLEER. V was pared by 3 bases and J by 6 bases, with 10 bases between. The CDR3 spans 13 residues. CDR3 bases: TGCGCCAGCAGCCACAGATACGGGGATACGCAGTATTTT. Amino acids: CASSHRYGDTQYF.

This clonotype came up many times. This chain links TRBV9 with TRBJ1-4, with D unclear. Trimming took off 2 bases at V and 0 bases at J, with 11 bases between the two ends. In germline, CDR1 is SGDLS, CDR2 YYNGEE. The CDR3 runs to 16 residues. The CDR3 loop reads CASSVGAYSTNEKLFF. Written as DNA, the CDR3 is TGTGCCAGCAGCGTCGGAGCCTACTCAACTAATGAAAAACTGTTTTTT.

V and J are TRBV28 and TRBJ1-5; D call uncertain. The germline CDR1 and CDR2 sequences are MDHEN and SYDVKM. There are 15 residues in the CDR3. Trimming stripped 3 bases from V and 4 bases from J, with 13 bases between. CDR3 in DNA: TGTGCCAGCAGTTTCGTCTCCCTGGGGAATCAGCCCCAGCATTTT. Amino acids: CASSFVSLGNQPQHF.

This clonotype showed up just a few times. The chain uses TRBV4-1 and TRBJ2-7, with TRBD1 matching 8 bases. Losses at the gene ends were 3 bases for V and 7 bases for J; bases not matched to a gene: 5. CDR3 length equals 13 residues. Germline CDR1 is MGHRA and CDR2 is YSYEKL. The CDR3 sequence: CASSHVTGEEQYF. The CDR3 DNA follows: TGCGCCAGCAGCCATGTGACAGGGGAAGAGCAGTACTTC.

This clonotype was seen only a few times. The CDR3, as DNA: TGCGCCAGCAGCCGCATAGGGAATCGCCAGAATTCACCCCTCCACTTT. Translation gives CASSRIGNRQNSPLHF. This rearrangement joins TRBV4-1 to TRBJ1-6; D gene uncertain. Germline values: CDR1 MGHRA, CDR2 YSYEKL. CDR3 length: 16 residues. V was trimmed by 4 bases and J by 7 bases, leaving 17 bases between them.

This CDR3 reads CASTDGPPGLGTEAFF. The CDR3 nucleotides read TGTGCCAGCACCGATGGCCCTCCGGGACTGGGAACTGAAGCTTTCTTT. The chain combines TRBV12-3 or TRBV12-4 with TRBJ1-1, with a possible D match to TRBD1 (5 bases). The CDR3 spans 16 residues. V lost 7 bases and J 5 bases, leaving 23 bases between the germline ends.

This clonotype was detected ten times or more. The J gene is TRBJ1-2, the V gene TRBV29-1; the D is unclear. The CDR3 covers 12 residues. CDR1 is SQVTM, CDR2 ANQGSEA, per germline. The germline V and J ends were trimmed by 4 bases and 4 bases, with 10 bases remaining between them. The CDR3 DNA follows: TGCAGCGTTGTTACGACCGTCTATGGCTACACCTTC. Translated: CSVVTTVYGYTF. The full variable domain, with the rest looked up from reference TRBV29-1 and TRBJ1-2, is SAVISQKPSRDICQRGTSLTIQCQVDSQVTMMFWYRQQPGQSLTLIATANQGSEATYESGFVIDKFPISRPNLTFSTLTVSNMSPEDSSIYLCSVVTTVYGYTFGSGTRLTVV.

In its sample, this clonotype was seen many times. The CDR3 is CASSPGVSPNSPLHF. DNA of the CDR3: TGTGCCAGCAGCCCGGGGGTAAGCCCTAATTCACCCCTCCACTTT. This sequence joins TRBV7-2 and TRBJ1-6, with a tentative D call TRBD1 (5 bases). The CDR3 covers 15 residues. Germline CDR1 and CDR2: SGHTA and FQGNSA. Trimming shortened V by 5 bases and J by 6 bases, and 14 bases separated the two germline ends.

There are many counts of this clonotype. The chain carries TRBV7-8 and TRBJ2-7; D gene uncertain. The CDR3 runs to 14 residues. V dropped 1 base and J dropped 3 bases, with 10 bases sitting between them. Germline CDR1 SGHVS, CDR2 FQNEAQ. The CDR3 region has the DNA TGTGCCAGCAGCTTAGAGAAGGGCCGCTACGAGCAGTACTTC. Translated, it gives CASSLEKGRYEQYF.

The chain has TRBV20-1 and TRBJ2-2; 8 nucleotides line up with TRBD2. Trimming cost V 0 bases and J 1 base; bases outside gene matches: 7. This CDR3 is 17 amino acids long. The germline CDR1 and CDR2 sequences are DFQATT and SNEGSKA (reference sequence). The CDR3 here is CSARDLRLAGNTGELFF. The CDR3, as DNA: TGCAGTGCTAGAGATCTTAGGCTAGCGGGGAACACCGGGGAGCTGTTTTTT.

The V and J genes are TRBV29-1 and TRBJ1-2, with 9 bases aligning to TRBD1. V was clipped by 3 bases and J by 6 bases; unmatched bases: 11. The CDR3 loop spans 15 amino acids. CDR1 and CDR2 (germline): SQVTM, ANQGSEA. The CDR3 reads CSVEGQGALSNGYTF. The CDR3 DNA sequence: TGCAGCGTTGAGGGACAGGGCGCTTTAAGTAATGGCTACACCTTC.

This clonotype appeared many times. The genes are TRBV19 and TRBJ2-7; a weak D match, TRBD2 (6 bases). Germline assignment: CDR1 LNHDA and CDR2 SQIVND (reference sequence). The CDR3 consists of 14 residues. Trimming left V 6 bases short and J 5 bases short, with 17 bases between. CDR3: CASRAGTSSNEQYF. Written as DNA, the CDR3 is TGTGCCAGTAGAGCCGGGACTTCAAGCAACGAGCAGTACTTC.

This clonotype has more than one count but fewer than ten. V usage is TRBV18 and J usage is TRBJ1-5, with D possibly being TRBD1 (6 bases). Germline CDR1 reads KGHSH; CDR2 reads LQKENI. V was cut by 3 bases and J by 5 bases, with 14 bases left in between. The CDR3 runs 15 residues. CDR3 in amino acids: CASSPKHREDQPQHF. The CDR3 DNA reads TGTGCCAGCTCACCCAAACACAGGGAAGATCAGCCCCAGCATTTT.

This clonotype occurred many times. The chain carries TRBV6-5 and TRBJ1-5; perhaps TRBD1 as D (5 bases). Trimming pared 3 bases from V and 7 bases from J, leaving 16 bases between. This CDR3 is 15 amino acids long. Germline-derived CDR1 and CDR2 are MNHEY and SVGAGI. CDR3 in amino acids: CASSYSRARGQPQHF. The CDR3 DNA follows: TGTGCCAGCAGTTATAGCAGGGCCAGAGGGCAGCCCCAGCATTTT.

The chain combines TRBV28 with TRBJ2-7; no definite D call. The germline V and J ends were trimmed by 5 bases and 7 bases, with 12 bases remaining between them. Germline V gives CDR1 MDHEN, CDR2 SYDVKM. The CDR3 totals 12 residues. CDR3 protein: CASSTRRLEQYF. CDR3 bases: TGTGCCAGCAGTACCAGGCGCCTGGAGCAGTACTTC. The whole variable domain, remainder taken from reference TRBV28 and TRBJ2-7, is DVKVTQSSRYLVKRTGEKVFLECVQDMDHENMFWYRQDPGLGLRLIYFSYDVKMKEKGDIPEGYSVSREKKERFSLILESASTNQTSMYLCASSTRRLEQYFGPGTRLTVT.

On this clonotype: A read error may produce the germline difference seen at one junction end. J is TRBJ2-5 and V is TRBV20-1; 7 nucleotides align to TRBD2. The CDR3 totals 14 residues. Germline CDR1 and CDR2: DFQATT and SNEGSKA (reference sequence). The CDR3: CSGTSALNQEAQYF. CDR3 sequence (DNA): TGCAGTGGCACTAGCGCCCTTAATCAAGAGGCCCAGTACTTC.